This passage covers 18 T cell receptor beta chains from one sample sequenced in a study of somatic mutations in cytotoxic T cells in rheumatoid arthritis. Assay: immunoSEQ multiplex PCR; the TCRdb copy retains only in-frame clones and omits some. The sample shows approximately 3,800 clones, about 74% of them seen only once. Input material: CD8+ T cells sorted from blood. The receptor set was obtained from an adult with rheumatoid arthritis.

This clone was found once. CDR3: CASSLGGGPLGTEAFF. The CDR3 DNA sequence: TGTGCCAGCAGCTTAGGGGGGGGACCCCTGGGGACTGAAGCTTTCTTT. V gene TRBV11-2 combines with J gene TRBJ1-1; TRBD1 is a possible D gene (5 bases). Germline loops: CDR1 SGHAT, CDR2 FQNNGV. The CDR3 covers 16 residues. V was cut by 1 base and J by 5 bases, with 17 bases left in between.

The chain uses TRBV5-6 and TRBJ1-1, with 7 nucleotides matching TRBD1. Looked up from germline, CDR1 is SGHDT and CDR2 is YYEEEE. V was clipped by 4 bases and J by 1 base; unmatched bases: 7. The CDR3 is made up of 15 amino acids. CDR3 DNA sequence: TGTGCCAGCAGCCCCACAGGGGAAGCGAACACTGAAGCTTTCTTT. Protein sequence: CASSPTGEANTEAFF.

The rearrangement uses TRBV14 and TRBJ1-3, with 8 bases lining up with TRBD1. V lost 4 bases, J lost 9 bases, and 11 bases stayed unmatched. The CDR3 is 15 amino acids. The germline CDR1 and CDR2 sequences are SGHDN and FVKESK. The CDR3 is CASSRPGTGDGTIYF. The CDR3 region has the DNA TGTGCCAGCAGCCGACCCGGGACAGGTGACGGCACCATATATTTT.

V gene TRBV5-5 combines with J gene TRBJ1-2, with D uncertain. CDR3 size: 14 residues. The germline gives CDR1 SGHKS, CDR2 YYEKEE (reference sequence). The ends were cut back, 2 bases at V and 4 bases at J, with 12 bases in the middle. The CDR3 protein is CASSLYDNSYGYTF. The CDR3 DNA reads as TGTGCCAGCAGCTTATATGACAACTCCTATGGCTACACCTTC.

This clone is a singleton in its sample. The chain links TRBV4-2 to TRBJ2-7; perhaps D is TRBD1 or TRBD2 (7 bases each). Trimming left V 1 base short and J 4 bases short, with 11 bases between. CDR3 length: 14 residues. Per germline, CDR1 LGHNA and CDR2 YNFKEQ. The CDR3 DNA reads TGTGCCAGCAGCCAAGCAGGGGGGGGGTACGAGCAGTACTTC. Translated: CASSQAGGGYEQYF.

The V call is TRBV19, the J call TRBJ2-7; D is perhaps TRBD1 (5 bases). This CDR3 spans 14 amino acids. Trimming cost V 3 bases and J 5 bases, with 14 bases left between them. Germline lookup yields CDR1 LNHDA and CDR2 SQIVND (reference sequence). CDR3 loop: CASSISGRVDEQYF. The CDR3 DNA reads as TGTGCCAGTAGTATCTCTGGCAGGGTCGACGAGCAGTACTTC.

The chain uses TRBV9 and TRBJ2-3; tentative D call: TRBD1 (5 bases). Germline loops: CDR1 SGDLS, CDR2 YYNGEE. Trimming removed 3 bases at V and 0 bases at J, with 8 bases between. The CDR3 is made up of 14 amino acids. CDR3 sequence: CASSESGSTDTQYF. The CDR3 DNA reads TGTGCCAGCAGCGAGTCAGGGAGCACAGATACGCAGTATTTT. The whole variable domain, remainder taken from reference TRBV9 and TRBJ2-3, is DSGVTQTPKHLITATGQRVTLRCSPRSGDLSVYWYQQSLDQGLQFLIQYYNGEERAKGNILERFSAQQFPDLHSELNLSSLELGDSALYFCASSESGSTDTQYFGPGTRLTVL.

Here the CDR3 reads CASMSGTGTYEQYF. In DNA form, the CDR3 reads TGCGCCAGCATGTCCGGGACAGGAACCTACGAGCAGTACTTC. The chain links TRBV23-1 to TRBJ2-7; TRBD1 matches at 8 bases. TRBV23-1 is an ORF, with its function uncertain. CDR3 length: 14 amino acids. The ends lost 7 bases at V and 2 bases at J; junction bases unmatched: 7.

This clone was seen a few times. This chain joins TRBV28 and TRBJ2-1, with D possibly being TRBD2 (6 bases). V lost 2 bases, J lost 6 bases, and 14 bases lay in between. The CDR3 spans 15 residues. The germline V gene encodes CDR1 MDHEN and CDR2 SYDVKM. For the CDR3, the DNA is TGTGCCAGCAGTTTAGTCTCGCGGGATTTCAATGAGCAGTTCTTC. This translates into CASSLVSRDFNEQFF.

This clone was found once. The V gene is TRBV2, the J gene TRBJ2-3; 7 bases match TRBD2. The V gene end was trimmed by 10 bases and the J gene end by 1 base; junction bases not matched to a gene: 8. From germline, CDR1 is SNHLY and CDR2 FYNNEI. CDR3 length: 14 amino acids. Here the CDR3 reads CATASGERTDTQYF. The CDR3 nucleotides read TGTGCCACGGCGAGCGGGGAACGCACAGATACGCAGTATTTT.

In its sample, this clone ranks as large. J is TRBJ2-7 and V is TRBV9; a weak D match, TRBD2 (6 bases). Germline-derived CDR1 and CDR2 are SGDLS and YYNGEE. Trimming took 0 bases from V and 0 from J, leaving 10 bases between them. The CDR3 contains 15 residues. This CDR3 reads CASSVGHGSSYEQYF. In nucleotides, the CDR3 is TGTGCCAGCAGCGTAGGGCACGGGAGCTCCTACGAGCAGTACTTC.

The chain has TRBV9 and TRBJ2-2, with D possibly being TRBD2 (7 bases). This CDR3 region has 16 residues. The ends were cut back, 0 bases at V and 5 bases at J, with 14 bases in the middle. Germline-derived CDR1 and CDR2 are SGDLS and YYNGEE. The CDR3, as DNA: TGTGCCAGCAGCGTAGGGGTGGGGGGGCCGACCGGGGAGCTGTTTTTT. It encodes CASSVGVGGPTGELFF.

The chain combines TRBV6-5 with TRBJ2-4; weak D call: TRBD2 (6 bases). V dropped 0 bases and J dropped 0 bases, with 9 bases sitting between them. Germline V gene data show CDR1 as MNHEY and CDR2 as SVGAGI. The CDR3 covers 16 residues. Written as DNA, the CDR3 is TGTGCCAGCAGTTACTCGGAGGGCCTAGCCAAAAACATTCAGTACTTC. This codes for CASSYSEGLAKNIQYF.

This chain uses TRBV21-1 with TRBJ1-2; TRBD1 reflects the table's D call only, with no check against the DNA. TRBV21-1 is a listed pseudogene. This CDR3 is built from 13 residues. In DNA, the CDR3 is TGTGCCAGCAGCCCCGGGACACTCTATGGCTACACCTTC. This translates into CASSPGTLYGYTF.

The gene calls are TRBV27 and TRBJ2-7; 8 positions agree with TRBD2. Looked up from germline, CDR1 is MNHEY and CDR2 is SMNVEV (reference sequence). Germline trimming cut 5 bases from V and 3 bases from J; bases unmatched to any gene: 3. CDR3 length: 13 amino acids. The CDR3 is CASSPGGGYEQYF. CDR3 coding DNA: TGTGCCAGCAGTCCGGGGGGGGGCTACGAGCAGTACTTC.

This sequence joins TRBV4-1 and TRBJ2-1; 10 bases line up with TRBD2. Germline V gives CDR1 MGHRA, CDR2 YSYEKL. This CDR3 is 14 amino acids long. V lost 4 bases and J lost 9; bases outside the gene matches: 6. The CDR3 loop reads CASSLQREGAEQFF. CDR3 nucleotide sequence: TGCGCCAGCAGCCTCCAGCGGGAGGGCGCTGAGCAGTTCTTC.

The genes are TRBV7-6 and TRBJ1-2; D is undetermined. The CDR3 is made up of 15 amino acids. CDR1 and CDR2 (germline): SGHVS, FNYEAQ. Trimming cost V 2 bases and J 4 bases, with 14 bases left between them. The CDR3 DNA reads as TGTGCCAGCAGCTTACAACCTGACTTGGGCTATGGCTACACCTTC. This sequence encodes CASSLQPDLGYGYTF.

The chain is built from TRBV11-2 and TRBJ1-5; TRBD1 agrees at 8 bases. Germline CDR1 is SGHAT and CDR2 is FQNNGV. CDR3 length: 16 amino acids. J gave up 7 bases and V 0 bases, and 8 bases lay outside the gene matches. The CDR3 DNA follows: TGTGCCAGCAGCTTAGATAACGGACAGGGTAGCCAGCCCCAGCATTTT. Translation gives CASSLDNGQGSQPQHF. The complete variable domain, with remaining parts taken from reference TRBV11-2 and TRBJ1-5, reads EAGVAQSPRYKIIEKRQSVAFWCNPISGHATLYWYQQILGQGPKLLIQFQNNGVVDDSQLPKDRFSAERLKGVDSTLKIQPAKLEDSAVYLCASSLDNGQGSQPQHFGDGTRLSIL.